This T cell receptor beta chain was captured in a study of blood T cell repertoires in COVID-19. Across the whole study: Material from acute and convalescent COVID-19 was sourced from the United States, Italy and Spain. The cDNA or gDNA used as material had been derived from T cells, B-cell-depleted T cells, or PBMCs.

In the study's own analysis: The authors estimated nucleated cell counts from reference gene primer amplification. Measured with immunoSEQ multiplex PCR; TCRdb has only the in-frame clones, and not every one. Clone size and the V and J calls come from that table; the DNA yielded D and trimming. The sample holds 200,000 to 250,000 clones, 70% to 90% seen once. The origin of this receptor is a man between 35 and 55 years old with acute or convalescent COVID-19. The sequencing sample was made of peripheral blood.

The CDR3 region is CATSDRRTNQPQHF. CDR3 nucleotides: TGTGCCACCAGTGACCGACGGACTAATCAGCCCCAGCATTTT. This chain joins TRBV24-1 and TRBJ1-5; no definite D call. Germline values: CDR1 KGHDR, CDR2 SFDVKD. CDR3 length: 14 residues. Trimming took 4 bases from V and 4 from J, leaving 10 bases between them.